This is a list of T cell receptor beta chains from one sample in a study of shared clonotypes between healthy human individuals. Clones were read by immunoSEQ multiplex PCR, and TCRdb kept only the in-frame ones, dropping some. Of about 1.1 million clones listed, around three quarters are singletons. Sequencing was carried out using memory CD4+ T cells from PBMCs. The source of these receptors is a man younger than 30 in good health. Some clones in this sample may be carry-over from other donors' samples. The CDR3 runs from the conserved cysteine through the conserved F or W.

v_gene	j_gene	CDR3aa
TRBV4-2	TRBJ2-1	CASSQIPSNEQFF
TRBV7-2	TRBJ2-1	CASRKLAAGSEQFF
TRBV7-9	TRBJ1-4	CASSLGRAGRANEKLFF
TRBV7-3	TRBJ2-3	CASSPGTLTDTQYF
TRBV4-3	TRBJ2-7	CASSQVPSGGSAEQYF
TRBV23-1	TRBJ1-1	CASSQPRGTPVSHTEAFF
TRBV10-3	TRBJ2-7	CAISLDRQYEQYF
TRBV11-1	TRBJ2-7	CASSLAAYEQYF
TRBV6-1	TRBJ2-7	CASSYRDSYYEQYF
TRBV18	TRBJ2-7	CASSPTRHSYEQYF
TRBV11-3	TRBJ2-3	CASSPAGEVTDTQYF
TRBV25-1	TRBJ1-1	CATEAGSEGAEAFF
TRBV19	TRBJ2-6	CASSLRGGGANVLTF
TRBV9	TRBJ2-1	CASSGRLAGDNEQFF
TRBV27	TRBJ2-3	CASSSLPGQVGTDTQYF
TRBV28	TRBJ1-1	CASSAIQRRGAFF
TRBV7-9	TRBJ2-5	CASGWYRGGQETQYF
TRBV7-8	TRBJ1-1	CASSPEGRRTEAFF
TRBV10-3	TRBJ1-1	CATGRQDGTEAFF
TRBV6-4	TRBJ2-3	CASISKGDTQYF
TRBV7-9	TRBJ2-3	CASSYLLGDTQYF
TRBV4-1	TRBJ2-1	CASSPIGQGIANNEQFF
TRBV5-1	TRBJ2-4	CASSSGTRNIQYF
TRBV4-2	TRBJ2-3	CASSQGEYTDTQYF
TRBV5-1	TRBJ2-7	CASSLTGPGYEQYF
TRBV28	TRBJ1-2	CASKTGGVRGYTF
TRBV4-3	TRBJ2-2	CASSFARGTGVGELFF